The source of this T cell receptor beta chain is a study of T cells after yellow fever vaccination. Study details: SMART-Seq v4 Ultra Low Input prepared the low-cell-number fractions.

TCRdb analysed the 5' RACE reads with MiXCR anew, one entry per CDR3 protein. The table lists roughly 120,000 distinct CDR3 sequences, about 7% of them singletons, with 2.7% in the top ten. V lost 5 bases to trimming and J lost 0 bases, with 5 bases between them. Germline V gene lookup returns CDR1 SGHTA and CDR2 FQGNSA. The CDR3 consists of 13 residues. At least ten counts were recorded for this clonotype. Its antigen remains unknown. Study-wide results and limits: Primary-vaccination clones mostly resurfaced post-booster (around 95% CD4, roughly 87% CD8). It was a weaker secondary response, yet one that peaked faster, at day 5 versus 15. The bulk population could contribute abundant contaminating clonotypes to FACS-sorted repertoires.

Specimen: CD4+ T cells sorted from PBMCs, collected roughly seven weeks after the first yellow fever vaccination. The chain carries TRBV7-2 and TRBJ1-5; D gene uncertain. This sequence originates from a man in his late teens or twenties who received the YFV17D yellow fever vaccine. CDR3 DNA: TGTGCCAGCAGCCGGTATAGCAATCAGCCCCAGCATTTT. Translated, it gives CASSRYSNQPQHF.